The rows below give T cell receptor beta chains drawn from one sample of a study of T cell clones after liver transplantation. The protocol was immunoSEQ multiplex PCR, while the TCRdb copy is restricted to in-frame clones and leaves out a portion. Of tens of thousands of clones in the sample, about 91% were seen once. The sequences come from CD4+ T cells from blood, collected roughly 25 months after liver transplant. These receptor sequences come from a human patient who received a liver transplant. Some T cells may arise from the graft donor. CDR3s include the opening cysteine and the closing phenylalanine or tryptophan.

V gene	J gene	CDR3 protein
TRBV7-9	TRBJ2-1	CASSLLGGGSYNEQFF
TRBV4-1	TRBJ1-4	CASSRDQQTNREKLFF
TRBV15	TRBJ2-7	CATSRDPPPYEQYF
TRBV4-3	TRBJ2-3	CASSQDTGGNTDTQYF
TRBV27	TRBJ2-1	CASSLEGQGYNEQFF
TRBV27	TRBJ1-1	CASSFRKTGGAFTEAFF
TRBV6-4	TRBJ2-3	CASSDSAGGPGDTQYF
TRBV14	TRBJ2-5	CASSLLGGRAQETQYF
TRBV4-3	TRBJ2-3	CASSQEGGSTDTQYF
TRBV11-2	TRBJ1-1	CASSLVVVNTEAFF
TRBV19	TRBJ1-2	CASSIQRAVYGYTF
TRBV6-5	TRBJ1-6	CASRPDPNNSPLHF
TRBV19	TRBJ2-3	CASSRGPGTDTQYF
TRBV11-3	TRBJ2-1	CASSLGGGAEQFF
TRBV6-1	TRBJ2-5	CASRTEAQYF
TRBV5-1	TRBJ2-4	CASSLPSGINIQYF
TRBV6-6	TRBJ2-7	CASRPGGIKSEQYF
TRBV11-3	TRBJ2-7	CASSLDTRQGLAYEQYF
TRBV5-6	TRBJ1-3	CASSLREQAGNTIYF
TRBV29-1	TRBJ2-3	CSGIGGSTDTQYF
TRBV5-1	TRBJ1-2	CASSVGQTNYGYTF
TRBV19	TRBJ2-1	CASTSSGKYNEQFF
TRBV5-4	TRBJ2-2	CASKLGQGVAGELFF
TRBV6-5	TRBJ2-4	CASSTRGVAKNIQYF
TRBV6-6	TRBJ1-1	CASSLGQGLSTEAFF
TRBV15	TRBJ2-1	CATSSGGRAANEQFF
TRBV11-2	TRBJ2-5	CASSTQQRRGETQYF
TRBV19	TRBJ2-2	CASSIRTGANTGELFF
TRBV6-5	TRBJ1-1	CASSSAGVNTEAFF
TRBV5-1	TRBJ1-1	CASSLEGNTEAFF
TRBV5-1	TRBJ1-2	CASSLEPGTGSYGYTF
TRBV27	TRBJ1-4	CASSLGYNEKLFF
TRBV7-2	TRBJ2-7	CASSLYVAGDPFSYEQYF
TRBV30	TRBJ2-1	CAWRAGTSGTSSYNEQFF
TRBV2	TRBJ2-3	CAWPVDGSSDTQYF
TRBV7-6	TRBJ2-1	CASSLAPGTSGNEQFF
TRBV6-1	TRBJ2-1	CASSVDGFGSYNEQFF
TRBV14	TRBJ2-5	CASSRGAGGGETQYF
TRBV14	TRBJ2-3	CASSQTSDTQYF
TRBV12-5	TRBJ1-1	CASGLEGQNTEAFF
TRBV29-1	TRBJ2-4	CSVEKGRGMNIQYF
TRBV5-5	TRBJ2-7	CASSLANGWQQYF
TRBV19	TRBJ2-7	CASSIHPGGDYEQYF
TRBV30	TRBJ2-7	CAWSVQRVNYEQYF
TRBV29-1	TRBJ1-2	CSVARDYGYTF
TRBV18	TRBJ1-5	CASSPLGSNQPQHF
TRBV14	TRBJ2-7	CASSQEGEEYF
TRBV29-1	TRBJ2-7	CSVVSDTAYEQYF
TRBV5-1	TRBJ2-3	CASSLRLAGGADTQYF
TRBV7-7	TRBJ2-7	CASSLTAAGEQYF
TRBV14	TRBJ2-7	CASSRDRATSYEQYF
TRBV28	TRBJ1-1	CASSLFGGEAFF
TRBV5-1	TRBJ1-1	CASSLDTGTKYNTEAFF
TRBV12-5	TRBJ2-3	CASGSLSGSHTQYF